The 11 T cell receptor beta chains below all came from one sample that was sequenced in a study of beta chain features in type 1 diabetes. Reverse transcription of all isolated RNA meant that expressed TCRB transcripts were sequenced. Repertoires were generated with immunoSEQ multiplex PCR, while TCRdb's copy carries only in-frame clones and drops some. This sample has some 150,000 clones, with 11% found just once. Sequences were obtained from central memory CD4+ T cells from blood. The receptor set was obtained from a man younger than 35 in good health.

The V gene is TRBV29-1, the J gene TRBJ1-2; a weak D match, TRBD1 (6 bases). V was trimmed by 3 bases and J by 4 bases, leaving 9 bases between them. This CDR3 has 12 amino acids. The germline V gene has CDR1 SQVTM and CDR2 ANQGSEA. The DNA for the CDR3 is TGCAGCGTTGATCCGACAGGCTATGGCTACACCTTC. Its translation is CSVDPTGYGYTF.

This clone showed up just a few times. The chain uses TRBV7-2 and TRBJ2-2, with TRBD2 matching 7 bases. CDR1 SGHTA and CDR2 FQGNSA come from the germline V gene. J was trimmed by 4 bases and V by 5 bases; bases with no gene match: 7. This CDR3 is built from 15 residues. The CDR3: CASSRGRDSTGELFF. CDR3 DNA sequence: TGTGCCAGCAGCCGAGGGAGGGATAGCACCGGGGAGCTGTTTTTT. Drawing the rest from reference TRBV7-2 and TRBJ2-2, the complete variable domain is GAGVSQSPSNKVTEKGKDVELRCDPISGHTALYWYRQSLGQGLEFLIYFQGNSAPDKSGLPSDRFSAERTGGSVSTLTIQRTQQEDSAVYLCASSRGRDSTGELFFGEGSRLTVL.

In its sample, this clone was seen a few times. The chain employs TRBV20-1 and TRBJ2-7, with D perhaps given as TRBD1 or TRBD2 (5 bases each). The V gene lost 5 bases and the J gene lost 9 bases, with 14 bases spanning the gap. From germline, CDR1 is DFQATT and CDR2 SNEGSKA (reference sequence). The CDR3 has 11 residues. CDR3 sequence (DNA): TGCAGTGCTGTCCGAGGGGAACGGCAGTACTTC. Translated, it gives CSAVRGERQYF.

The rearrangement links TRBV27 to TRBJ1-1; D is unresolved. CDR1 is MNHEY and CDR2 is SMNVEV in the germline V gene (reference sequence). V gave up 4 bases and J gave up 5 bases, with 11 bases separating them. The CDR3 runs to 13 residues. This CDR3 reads CASSYEGGTEAFF. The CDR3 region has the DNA TGTGCCAGCAGTTACGAGGGAGGGACTGAAGCTTTCTTT.

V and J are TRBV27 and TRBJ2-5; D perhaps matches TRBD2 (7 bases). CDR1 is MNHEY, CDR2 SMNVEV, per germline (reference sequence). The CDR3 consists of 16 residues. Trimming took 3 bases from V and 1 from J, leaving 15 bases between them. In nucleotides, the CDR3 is TGTGCCAGCAGTTTCTGGGGGGGCCGGCGCCAAGAGACCCAGTACTTC. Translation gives CASSFWGGRRQETQYF.

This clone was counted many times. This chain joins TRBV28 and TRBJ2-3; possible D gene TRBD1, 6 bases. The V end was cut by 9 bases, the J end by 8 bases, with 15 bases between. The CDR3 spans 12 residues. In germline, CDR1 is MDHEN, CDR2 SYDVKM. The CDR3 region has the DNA TGTGCCAGTATACAGGGATTAGGTACGCAGTATTTT. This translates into CASIQGLGTQYF.

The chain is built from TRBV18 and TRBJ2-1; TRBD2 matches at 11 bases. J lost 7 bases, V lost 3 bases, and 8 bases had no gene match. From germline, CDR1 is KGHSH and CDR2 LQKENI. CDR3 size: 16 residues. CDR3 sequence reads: CASSPQLAGDQNEQFF. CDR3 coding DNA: TGTGCCAGCTCACCTCAACTAGCGGGAGATCAAAATGAGCAGTTCTTC.

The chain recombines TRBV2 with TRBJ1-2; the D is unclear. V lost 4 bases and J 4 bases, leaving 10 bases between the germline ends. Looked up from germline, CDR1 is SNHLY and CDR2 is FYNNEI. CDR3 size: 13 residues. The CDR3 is CASSVPAGYGYTF. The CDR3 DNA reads TGTGCCAGCAGTGTCCCCGCCGGCTATGGCTACACCTTC.

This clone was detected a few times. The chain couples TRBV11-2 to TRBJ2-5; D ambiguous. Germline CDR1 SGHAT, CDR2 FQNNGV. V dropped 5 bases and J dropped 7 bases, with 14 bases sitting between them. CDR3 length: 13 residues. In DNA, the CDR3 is TGTGCCAGCAGCCTCAGCCCTGAGAGGACCCAGTACTTC. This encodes CASSLSPERTQYF.

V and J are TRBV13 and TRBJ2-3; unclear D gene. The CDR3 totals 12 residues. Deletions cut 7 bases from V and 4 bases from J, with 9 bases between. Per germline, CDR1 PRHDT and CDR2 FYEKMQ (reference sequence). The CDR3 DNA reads TGTGCCAGCACAAGAGATTCAGATACGCAGTATTTT. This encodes CASTRDSDTQYF.

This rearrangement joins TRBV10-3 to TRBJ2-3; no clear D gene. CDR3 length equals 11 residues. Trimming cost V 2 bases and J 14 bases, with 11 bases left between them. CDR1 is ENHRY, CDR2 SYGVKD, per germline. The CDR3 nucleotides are TGTGCCATCAGTGAGGGGCTCACTGGGTATTTT. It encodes CAISEGLTGYF.